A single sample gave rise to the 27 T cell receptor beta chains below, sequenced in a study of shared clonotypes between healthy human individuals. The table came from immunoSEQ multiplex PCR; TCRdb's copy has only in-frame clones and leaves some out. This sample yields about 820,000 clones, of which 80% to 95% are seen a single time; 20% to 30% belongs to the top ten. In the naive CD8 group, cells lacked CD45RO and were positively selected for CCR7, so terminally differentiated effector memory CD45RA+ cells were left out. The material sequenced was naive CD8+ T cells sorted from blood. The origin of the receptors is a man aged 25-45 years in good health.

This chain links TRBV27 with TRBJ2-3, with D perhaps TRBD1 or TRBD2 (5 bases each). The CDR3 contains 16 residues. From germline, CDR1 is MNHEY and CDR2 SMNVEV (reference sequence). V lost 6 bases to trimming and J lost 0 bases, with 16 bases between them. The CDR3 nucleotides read TGTGCCAGCAGAAGTTCGGGGCCCGACAGCACAGATACGCAGTATTTT. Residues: CASRSSGPDSTDTQYF.

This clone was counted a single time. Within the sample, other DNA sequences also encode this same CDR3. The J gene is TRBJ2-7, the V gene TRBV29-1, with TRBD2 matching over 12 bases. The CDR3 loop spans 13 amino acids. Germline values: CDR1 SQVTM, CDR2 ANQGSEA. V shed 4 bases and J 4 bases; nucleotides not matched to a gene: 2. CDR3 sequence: CSVGLAGVYEQYF. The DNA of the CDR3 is TGCAGCGTTGGACTAGCGGGAGTGTACGAGCAGTACTTC.

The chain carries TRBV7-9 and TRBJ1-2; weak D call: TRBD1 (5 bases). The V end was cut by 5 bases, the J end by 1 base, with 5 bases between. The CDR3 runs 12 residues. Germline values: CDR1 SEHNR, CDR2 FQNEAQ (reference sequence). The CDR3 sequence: CASSGGNYGYTF. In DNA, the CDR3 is TGTGCCAGCAGCGGGGGTAACTATGGCTACACCTTC.

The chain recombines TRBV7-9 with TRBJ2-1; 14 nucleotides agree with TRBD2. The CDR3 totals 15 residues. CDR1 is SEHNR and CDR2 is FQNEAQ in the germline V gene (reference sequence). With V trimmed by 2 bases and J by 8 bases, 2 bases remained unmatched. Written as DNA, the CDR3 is TGTGCCAGCAGCTTACCGGGACTAGCGGGAGATGAGCAGTTCTTC. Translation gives CASSLPGLAGDEQFF.

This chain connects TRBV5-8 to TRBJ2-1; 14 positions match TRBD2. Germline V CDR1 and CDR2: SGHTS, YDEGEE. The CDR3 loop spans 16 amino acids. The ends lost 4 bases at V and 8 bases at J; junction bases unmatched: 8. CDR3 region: CASSTGLAGAHYEQFF. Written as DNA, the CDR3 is TGTGCCAGCAGCACGGGACTAGCGGGAGCTCATTATGAGCAGTTCTTC. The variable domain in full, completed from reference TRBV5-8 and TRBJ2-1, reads EAGVTQSPTHLIKTRGQQATLRCSPISGHTSVYWYQQALGLGLQFLLWYDEGEERNRGNFPPRFSGRQFPNYSSELNVNALELEDSALYLCASSTGLAGAHYEQFFGPGTRLTVL.

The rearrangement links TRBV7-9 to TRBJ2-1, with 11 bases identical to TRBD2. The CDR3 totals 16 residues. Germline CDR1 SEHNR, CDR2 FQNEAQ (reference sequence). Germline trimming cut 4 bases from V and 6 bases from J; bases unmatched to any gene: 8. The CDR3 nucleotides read TGTGCCAGCAGCTCTATTAGCGGGAGGGCTGGCAATGAGCAGTTCTTC. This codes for CASSSISGRAGNEQFF.

The CDR3 spells CASRGLGFLGEQYF. The CDR3 DNA reads TGTGCCAGCAGGGGACTAGGGTTCCTTGGTGAGCAGTACTTC. The V call is TRBV28, the J call TRBJ2-7, with 8 bases that match TRBD2. The J segment lost 7 bases and the V segment lost 6 bases, leaving 11 bases of the junction unmatched. This CDR3 is 14 amino acids long. Germline values: CDR1 MDHEN, CDR2 SYDVKM.

The CDR3, as DNA: TGTGCCAGCAGCGGCACTAGCGGAGGCTCTCACGGGGAGCTGTTTTTT. This encodes CASSGTSGGSHGELFF. The chain links TRBV9 to TRBJ2-2, with 8 bases that match TRBD2. CDR1 SGDLS and CDR2 YYNGEE come from the germline V gene. The CDR3 covers 16 residues. V gave up 3 bases and J gave up 7 bases; unmatched junction bases: 11.

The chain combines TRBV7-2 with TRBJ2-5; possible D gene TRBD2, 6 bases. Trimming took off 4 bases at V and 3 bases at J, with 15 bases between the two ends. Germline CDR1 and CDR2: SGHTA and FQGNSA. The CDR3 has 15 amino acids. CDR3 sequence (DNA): TGTGCCAGCAGCTATATTTTAGCGGAGAAAGAGACCCAGTACTTC. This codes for CASSYILAEKETQYF.

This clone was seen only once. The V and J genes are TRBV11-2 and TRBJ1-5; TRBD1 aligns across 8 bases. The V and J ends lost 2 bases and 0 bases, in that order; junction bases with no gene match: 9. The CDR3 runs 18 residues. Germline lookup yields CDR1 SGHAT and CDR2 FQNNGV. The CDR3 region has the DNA TGTGCCAGCAGCTTAAGGCCCGAGGACAGGGATAGCAATCAGCCCCAGCATTTT. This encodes CASSLRPEDRDSNQPQHF. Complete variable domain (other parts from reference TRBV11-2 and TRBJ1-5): EAGVAQSPRYKIIEKRQSVAFWCNPISGHATLYWYQQILGQGPKLLIQFQNNGVVDDSQLPKDRFSAERLKGVDSTLKIQPAKLEDSAVYLCASSLRPEDRDSNQPQHFGDGTRLSIL.

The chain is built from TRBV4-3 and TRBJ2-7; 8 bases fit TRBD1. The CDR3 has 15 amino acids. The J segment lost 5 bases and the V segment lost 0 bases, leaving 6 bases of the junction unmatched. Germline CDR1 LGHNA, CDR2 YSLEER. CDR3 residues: CASSQDLDRADEQYF. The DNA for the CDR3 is TGCGCCAGCAGCCAAGATTTGGACAGGGCGGACGAGCAGTACTTC.

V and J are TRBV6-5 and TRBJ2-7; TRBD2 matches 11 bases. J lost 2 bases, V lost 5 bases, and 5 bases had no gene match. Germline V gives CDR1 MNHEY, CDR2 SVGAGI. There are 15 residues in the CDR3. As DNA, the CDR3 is TGTGCCAGCAGTCAGACTAGCGGGGCTACCTACGAGCAGTACTTC. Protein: CASSQTSGATYEQYF.

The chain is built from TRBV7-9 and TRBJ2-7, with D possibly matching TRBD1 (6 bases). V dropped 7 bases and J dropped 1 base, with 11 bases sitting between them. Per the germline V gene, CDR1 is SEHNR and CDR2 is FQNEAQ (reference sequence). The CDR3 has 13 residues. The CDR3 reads CASTRTDSYEQYF. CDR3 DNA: TGTGCCAGCACCAGGACAGATTCCTACGAGCAGTACTTC.

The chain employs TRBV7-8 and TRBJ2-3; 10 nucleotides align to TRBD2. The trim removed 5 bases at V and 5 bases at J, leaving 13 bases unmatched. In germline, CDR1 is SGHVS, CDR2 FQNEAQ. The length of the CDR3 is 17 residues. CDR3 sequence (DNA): TGTGCCAGCAGCCCGCTAGCGGGAGTAATGGTTGGAGATACGCAGTATTTT. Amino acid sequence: CASSPLAGVMVGDTQYF.

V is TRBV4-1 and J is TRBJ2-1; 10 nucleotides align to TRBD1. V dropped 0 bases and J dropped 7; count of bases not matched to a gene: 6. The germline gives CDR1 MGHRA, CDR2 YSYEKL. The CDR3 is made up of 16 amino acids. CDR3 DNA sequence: TGCGCCAGCAGCCAAGAGGGGACAGGGGCTTGGAATGAGCAGTTCTTC. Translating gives CASSQEGTGAWNEQFF.

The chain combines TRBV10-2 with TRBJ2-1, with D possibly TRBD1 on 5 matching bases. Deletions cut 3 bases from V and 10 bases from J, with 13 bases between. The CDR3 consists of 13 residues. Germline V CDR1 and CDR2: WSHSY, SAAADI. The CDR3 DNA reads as TGCGCCAGCAGTGATGGTCATAAGGGGGAGCAGTTCTTC. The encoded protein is CASSDGHKGEQFF.

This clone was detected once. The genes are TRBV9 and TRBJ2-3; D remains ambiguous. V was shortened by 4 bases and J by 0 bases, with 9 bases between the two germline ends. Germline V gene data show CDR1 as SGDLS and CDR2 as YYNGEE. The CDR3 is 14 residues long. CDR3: CASSLSGSTDTQYF. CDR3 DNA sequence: TGTGCCAGCAGCCTGTCCGGGAGCACAGATACGCAGTATTTT.

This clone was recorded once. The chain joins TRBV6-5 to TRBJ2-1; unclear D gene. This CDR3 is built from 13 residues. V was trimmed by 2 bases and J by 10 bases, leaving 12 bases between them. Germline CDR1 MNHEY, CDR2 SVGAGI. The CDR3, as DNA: TGTGCCAGCAGTTACGGGGTCCGCGGAGAGCAGTTCTTC. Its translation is CASSYGVRGEQFF.

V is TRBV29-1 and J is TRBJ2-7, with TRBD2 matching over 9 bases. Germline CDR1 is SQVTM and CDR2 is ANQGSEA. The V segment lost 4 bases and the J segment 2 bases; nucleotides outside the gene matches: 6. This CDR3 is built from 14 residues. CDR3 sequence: CSVGGLAFPYEQYF. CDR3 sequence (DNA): TGCAGCGTTGGAGGACTAGCGTTTCCCTACGAGCAGTACTTC.

CDR3 nucleotide sequence: TGCGCCAGCAGCCAAGAAAATGTTCTGTCGGGGGAGCTGTTTTTT. It yields the protein CASSQENVLSGELFF. The V and J genes are TRBV4-1 and TRBJ2-2; D not certain. Germline CDR1 is MGHRA and CDR2 is YSYEKL. V lost 0 bases, J lost 8 bases, and 13 bases lay in between. This CDR3 has 15 amino acids.

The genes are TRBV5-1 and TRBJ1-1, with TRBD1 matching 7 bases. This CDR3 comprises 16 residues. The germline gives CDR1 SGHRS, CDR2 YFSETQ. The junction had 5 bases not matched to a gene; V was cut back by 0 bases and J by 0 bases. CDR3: CASSLAETGMNTEAFF. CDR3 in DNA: TGCGCCAGCAGCTTGGCCGAGACAGGGATGAACACTGAAGCTTTCTTT.

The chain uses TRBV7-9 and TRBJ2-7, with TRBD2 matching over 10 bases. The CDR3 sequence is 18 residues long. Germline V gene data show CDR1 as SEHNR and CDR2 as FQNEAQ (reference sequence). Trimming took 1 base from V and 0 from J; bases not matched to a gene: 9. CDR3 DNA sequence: TGTGCCAGCAGCTTAGAGTTGTGGTCTAGCGGGAGCTCCTACGAGCAGTACTTC. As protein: CASSLELWSSGSSYEQYF.

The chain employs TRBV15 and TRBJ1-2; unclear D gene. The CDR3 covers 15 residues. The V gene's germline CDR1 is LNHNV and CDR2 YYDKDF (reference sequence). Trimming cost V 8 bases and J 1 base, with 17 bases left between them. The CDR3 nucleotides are TGTGCCACCGAAGGCAGTGAGGGCCTTAACTATGGCTACACCTTC. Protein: CATEGSEGLNYGYTF.

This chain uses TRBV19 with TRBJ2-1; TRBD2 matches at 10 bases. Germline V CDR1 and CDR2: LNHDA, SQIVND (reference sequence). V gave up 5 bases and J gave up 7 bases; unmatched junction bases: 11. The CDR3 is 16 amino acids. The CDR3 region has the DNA TGTGCCAGTAGTGCTGTAAGCGGGAGGGCCTTAAATGAGCAGTTCTTC. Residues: CASSAVSGRALNEQFF.

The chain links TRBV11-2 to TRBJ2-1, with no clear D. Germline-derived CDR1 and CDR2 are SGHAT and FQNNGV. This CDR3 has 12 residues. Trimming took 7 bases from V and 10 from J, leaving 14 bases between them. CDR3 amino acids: CASTYLADEQFF. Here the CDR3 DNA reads TGTGCCAGCACCTATTTAGCCGACGAGCAGTTCTTC. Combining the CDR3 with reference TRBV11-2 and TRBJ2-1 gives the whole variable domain EAGVAQSPRYKIIEKRQSVAFWCNPISGHATLYWYQQILGQGPKLLIQFQNNGVVDDSQLPKDRFSAERLKGVDSTLKIQPAKLEDSAVYLCASTYLADEQFFGPGTRLTVL.

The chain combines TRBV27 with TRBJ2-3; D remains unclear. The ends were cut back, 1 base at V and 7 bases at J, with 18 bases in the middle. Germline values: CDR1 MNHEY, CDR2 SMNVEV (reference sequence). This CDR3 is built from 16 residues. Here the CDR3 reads CASSLLAEGSSHTQYF. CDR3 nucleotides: TGTGCCAGCAGTTTATTGGCAGAAGGTTCTTCACATACGCAGTATTTT.

The CDR3 spells CASSENWGNLDTQYF. The CDR3 coding sequence is TGTGCCAGCAGCGAGAATTGGGGGAACCTCGATACGCAGTATTTT. This chain connects TRBV9 to TRBJ2-3; D possibly matches TRBD1 or TRBD2 (5 bases each). This CDR3 is 15 amino acids long. V was trimmed by 3 bases and J by 6 bases, leaving 17 bases between them. CDR1 is SGDLS, CDR2 YYNGEE, per germline.